The T cell receptor (beta chain) under discussion was sequenced for a study of regulatory T cells in long-lasting Graves disease. Study-wide findings and caveats: Patients with persistent Graves' had lower TCR diversity than newly diagnosed patients.

This CDR3 has 16 residues. The ends were cut back, 0 bases at V and 4 bases at J, with 15 bases in the middle. Germline V CDR1 and CDR2: LGHNA, YSLEER. Details on this clonotype: Its antigen is not known.

The time point: newly diagnosed GD, antithyroid drugs for less than 3 months. Generation of the TCR library employed RNA extracted from PBMCs. According to the study, TCR beta libraries were built with iRepertoire HTBI primers and CDR3-region Arm-PCR. MiXCR, applied by TCRdb to the multiplex PCR reads, yields one record per CDR3 protein. Among approximately 540,000 distinct CDR3 sequences, approximately 12% were seen once, and the ten largest hold roughly 8.9%. This same sample was also taken into another study, of T cells in Graves' hyperthyroidism and ophthalmopathy.

The chain links TRBV4-3 to TRBJ1-2, with D uncertain. The sequence was obtained from a woman aged 30 to 39 with Graves disease. The source was peripheral blood mononuclear cells (PBMCs), collected at new diagnosis, from a patient treated with antithyroid drugs. The chain's CDR3 is CASSQDQWAQPYGYTF. For the CDR3, the DNA is TGCGCCAGCAGCCAAGATCAATGGGCACAGCCCTATGGCTACACCTTC.